Following are 10 T cell receptor beta chains from one sample sequenced in a study of blood T cell repertoires in COVID-19. Profiling relied on immunoSEQ multiplex PCR, and the TCRdb table lists in-frame clones only, not all of them. The sample includes some 150,000 clones, 80% of them seen just once. Sequencing used peripheral blood. These receptors all come from a man aged 55 to 70 with active or convalescent COVID-19.

The rearrangement joins TRBV19 to TRBJ1-5, with TRBD1 identical over 8 bases. The germline gives CDR1 LNHDA, CDR2 SQIVND (reference sequence). Trimming took 5 bases from V and 9 from J; bases not matched to a gene: 12. CDR3 length equals 15 residues. CDR3 sequence reads: CASSPPWGQAGPQHF. CDR3 sequence (DNA): TGTGCCAGTAGTCCCCCCTGGGGACAGGCCGGGCCCCAGCATTTT.

The sample holds one count of this clone. The chain recombines TRBV13 with TRBJ1-2; 7 bases align to TRBD1. Germline V lookup: CDR1 PRHDT, CDR2 FYEKMQ (reference sequence). CDR3 length: 15 residues. Germline trimming cut 0 bases from V and 6 bases from J; bases unmatched to any gene: 7. The CDR3 sequence: CASSLGATGRNGYTF. The CDR3 DNA is TGTGCCAGCAGCTTAGGAGCGACAGGGCGAAATGGCTACACCTTC. Using reference TRBV13 and TRBJ1-2 for the parts outside the CDR3, the full variable domain is AAGVIQSPRHLIKEKRETATLKCYPIPRHDTVYWYQQGPGQDPQFLISFYEKMQSDKGSIPDRFSAQQFSDYHSELNMSSLELGDSALYFCASSLGATGRNGYTFGSGTRLTVV.

The genes are TRBV7-6 and TRBJ2-1; the D gene is possibly TRBD2 (6 bases). Trimming cost V 6 bases and J 0 bases, with 18 bases left between them. The germline V gene encodes CDR1 SGHVS and CDR2 FNYEAQ. There are 17 residues in the CDR3. CDR3 bases: TGTGCCAGCAGTCAAACTACTAGCCCTAGCTCCTACAATGAGCAGTTCTTC. Its protein product is CASSQTTSPSSYNEQFF.

This chain joins TRBV18 and TRBJ2-5; no clear D gene. V was pared by 2 bases and J by 2 bases, with 9 bases between. The CDR3 has 14 residues. CDR1 is KGHSH, CDR2 LQKENI, per germline. The DNA for the CDR3 is TGTGCCAGCTCACCATCGACCAGGCAAGAGACCCAGTACTTC. It is translated as CASSPSTRQETQYF. The whole variable domain, filled in from reference TRBV18 and TRBJ2-5, reads NAGVMQNPRHLVRRRGQEARLRCSPMKGHSHVYWYRQLPEEGLKFMVYLQKENIIDESGMPKERFSAEFPKEGPSILRIQQVVRGDSAAYFCASSPSTRQETQYFGPGTRLLVL.

This clone was counted between two and nine times. The rearrangement uses TRBV4-1 and TRBJ2-2; 12 nucleotides line up with TRBD1. The CDR3 runs 18 residues. The germline V gene encodes CDR1 MGHRA and CDR2 YSYEKL. V trimming: 5 bases; J trimming: 1 base; junction bases outside the gene matches: 8. The CDR3: CASSGTGTGGRNTGELFF. CDR3 sequence (DNA): TGCGCCAGCAGCGGAACCGGGACAGGGGGCCGGAACACCGGGGAGCTGTTTTTT.

The V gene is TRBV12-3 or TRBV12-4, the J gene TRBJ2-2; a weak D match, TRBD1 (5 bases). The CDR3 extends over 12 amino acids. V was clipped by 5 bases and J by 7 bases, with 8 bases between them. DNA for the CDR3: TGTGCCAGCAGTCTCAGGGTCGGGGAGCTGTTTTTT. Translating it yields CASSLRVGELFF.

The rearrangement links TRBV3-1 (or the pseudogene TRBV3-2) to TRBJ2-1; 10 positions match TRBD2. Trimming cost V 0 bases and J 7 bases; bases outside gene matches: 9. The CDR3 runs 17 residues. CDR1 is LGHDT and CDR2 is YNNKEL in the germline V gene (reference sequence). CDR3 in amino acids: CASSQEGAGGPLNEQFF. DNA of the CDR3: TGTGCCAGCAGCCAAGAAGGAGCGGGAGGGCCCTTAAATGAGCAGTTCTTC.

The gene calls are TRBV19 and TRBJ1-5; 7 bases line up with TRBD1. The length of the CDR3 is 18 residues. In germline, CDR1 is LNHDA, CDR2 SQIVND (reference sequence). The junction had 16 bases not matched to a gene; V was cut back by 5 bases and J by 3 bases. CDR3 in amino acids: CASSVNVGDSFLNQPQHF. Written as DNA, the CDR3 is TGTGCCAGTAGTGTAAATGTGGGGGACAGCTTTCTCAATCAGCCCCAGCATTTT. The complete variable domain, with remaining parts taken from reference TRBV19 and TRBJ1-5, reads DGGITQSPKYLFRKEGQNVTLSCEQNLNHDAMYWYRQDPGQGLRLIYYSQIVNDFQKGDIAEGYSVSREKKESFPLTVTSAQKNPTAFYLCASSVNVGDSFLNQPQHFGDGTRLSIL.

This chain joins TRBV24-1 and TRBJ1-2, with 12 bases matching TRBD1. Losses at the gene ends were 4 bases for V and 4 bases for J; bases not matched to a gene: 6. CDR1 and CDR2 (germline): KGHDR, SFDVKD. The CDR3 contains 16 residues. DNA for the CDR3: TGTGCCACCAGTGACCCGGGGACAGGGGGCAGCTATGGCTACACCTTC. Encoded protein: CATSDPGTGGSYGYTF.

V gene TRBV5-4 combines with J gene TRBJ2-5, with 10 bases that match TRBD2. J was trimmed by 1 base and V by 0 bases; bases with no gene match: 0. Germline V gene lookup returns CDR1 SGHNT and CDR2 YYREEE (reference sequence). The CDR3 loop spans 15 amino acids. The CDR3 loop is CASSLGLAGQETQYF. The CDR3 region has the DNA TGTGCCAGCAGCTTGGGACTAGCGGGCCAAGAGACCCAGTACTTC.